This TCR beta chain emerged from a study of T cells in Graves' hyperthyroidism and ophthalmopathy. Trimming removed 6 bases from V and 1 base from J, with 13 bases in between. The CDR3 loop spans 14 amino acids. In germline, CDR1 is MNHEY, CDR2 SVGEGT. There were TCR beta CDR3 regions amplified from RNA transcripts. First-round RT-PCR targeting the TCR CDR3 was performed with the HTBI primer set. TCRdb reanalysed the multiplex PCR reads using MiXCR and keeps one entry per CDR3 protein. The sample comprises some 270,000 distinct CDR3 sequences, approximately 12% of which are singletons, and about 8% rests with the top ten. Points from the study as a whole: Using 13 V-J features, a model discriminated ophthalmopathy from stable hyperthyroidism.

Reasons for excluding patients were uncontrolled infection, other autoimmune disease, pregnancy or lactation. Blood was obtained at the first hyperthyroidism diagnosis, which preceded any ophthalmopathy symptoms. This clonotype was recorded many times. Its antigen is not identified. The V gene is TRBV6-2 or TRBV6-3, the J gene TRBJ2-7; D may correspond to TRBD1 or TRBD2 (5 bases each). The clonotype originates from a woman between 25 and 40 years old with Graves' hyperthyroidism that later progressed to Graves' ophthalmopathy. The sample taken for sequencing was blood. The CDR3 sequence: CASRQPGGSYEQYF. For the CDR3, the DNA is TGTGCCAGCAGACAGCCTGGGGGTTCCTACGAGCAGTACTTC.